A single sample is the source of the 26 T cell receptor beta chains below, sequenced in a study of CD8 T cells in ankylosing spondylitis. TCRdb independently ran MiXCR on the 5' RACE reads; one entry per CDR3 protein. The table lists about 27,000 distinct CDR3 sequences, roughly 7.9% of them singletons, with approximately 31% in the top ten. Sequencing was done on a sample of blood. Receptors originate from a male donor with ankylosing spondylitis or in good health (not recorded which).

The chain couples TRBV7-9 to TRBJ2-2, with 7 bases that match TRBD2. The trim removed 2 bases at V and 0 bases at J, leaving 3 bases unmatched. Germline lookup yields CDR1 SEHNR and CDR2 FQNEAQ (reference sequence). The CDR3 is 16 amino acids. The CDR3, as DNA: TGTGCCAGCAGCTTAAAGGGACTAACGAACACCGGGGAGCTGTTTTTT. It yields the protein CASSLKGLTNTGELFF.

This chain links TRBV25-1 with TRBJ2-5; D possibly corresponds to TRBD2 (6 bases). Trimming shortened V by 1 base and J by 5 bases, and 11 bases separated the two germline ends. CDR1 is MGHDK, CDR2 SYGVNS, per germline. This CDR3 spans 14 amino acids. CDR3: CASSESLARETQYF. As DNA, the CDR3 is TGTGCCAGCAGTGAATCCCTAGCGCGGGAGACCCAGTACTTC.

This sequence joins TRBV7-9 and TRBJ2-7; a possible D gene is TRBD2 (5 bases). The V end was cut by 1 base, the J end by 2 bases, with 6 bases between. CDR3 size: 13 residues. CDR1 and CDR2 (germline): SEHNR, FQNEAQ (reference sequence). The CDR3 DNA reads TGTGCCAGCAGCTTAGAAGCGGCCTACGAGCAGTACTTC. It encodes CASSLEAAYEQYF.

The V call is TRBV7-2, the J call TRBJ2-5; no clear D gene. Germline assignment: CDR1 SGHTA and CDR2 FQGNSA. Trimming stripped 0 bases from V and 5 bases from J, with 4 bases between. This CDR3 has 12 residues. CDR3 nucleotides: TGTGCCAGCAGCTTAGCGCGGGAGACCCAGTACTTC. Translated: CASSLARETQYF.

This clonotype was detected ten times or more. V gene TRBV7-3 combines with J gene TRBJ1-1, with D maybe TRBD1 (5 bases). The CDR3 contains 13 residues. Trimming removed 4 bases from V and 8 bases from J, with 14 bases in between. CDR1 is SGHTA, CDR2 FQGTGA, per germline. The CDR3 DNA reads TGTGCCAGCAGCTCCTCTTTAGGGGCCGAAGCTTTCTTT. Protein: CASSSSLGAEAFF.

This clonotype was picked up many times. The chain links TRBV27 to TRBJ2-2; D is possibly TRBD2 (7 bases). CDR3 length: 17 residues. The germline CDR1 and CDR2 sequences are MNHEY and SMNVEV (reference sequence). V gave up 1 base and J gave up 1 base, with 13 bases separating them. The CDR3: CASSLFSGGLNTGELFF. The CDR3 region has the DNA TGTGCCAGCAGTTTATTTTCGGGGGGCCTGAACACCGGGGAGCTGTTTTTT.

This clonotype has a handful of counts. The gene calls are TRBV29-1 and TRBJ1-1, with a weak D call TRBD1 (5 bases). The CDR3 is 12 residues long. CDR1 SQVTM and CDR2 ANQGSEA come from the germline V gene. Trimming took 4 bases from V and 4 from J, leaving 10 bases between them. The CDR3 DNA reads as TGCAGCGTTGTGGCTGGGGGCACTGAAGCTTTCTTT. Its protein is CSVVAGGTEAFF.

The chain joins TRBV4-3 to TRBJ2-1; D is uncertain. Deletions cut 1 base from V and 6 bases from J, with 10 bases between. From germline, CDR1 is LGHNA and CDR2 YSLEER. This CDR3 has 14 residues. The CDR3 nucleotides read TGCGCCAGCAGCCAAGTAGCCCCCGGCAATGAGCAGTTCTTC. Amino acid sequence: CASSQVAPGNEQFF.

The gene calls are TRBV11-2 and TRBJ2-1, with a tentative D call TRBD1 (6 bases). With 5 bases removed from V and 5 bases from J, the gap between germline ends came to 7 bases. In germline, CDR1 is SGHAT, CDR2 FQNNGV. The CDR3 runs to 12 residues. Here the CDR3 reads CASSRTDNEQFF. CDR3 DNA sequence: TGTGCCAGCAGCCGGACAGACAATGAGCAGTTCTTC.

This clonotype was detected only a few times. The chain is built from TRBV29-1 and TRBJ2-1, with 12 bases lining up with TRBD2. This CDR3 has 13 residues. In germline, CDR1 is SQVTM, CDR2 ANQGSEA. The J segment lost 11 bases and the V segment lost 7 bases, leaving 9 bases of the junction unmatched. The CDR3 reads CSGRTSGTTKQFF. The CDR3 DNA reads TGCAGCGGCCGGACTAGCGGGACGACGAAGCAGTTCTTC.

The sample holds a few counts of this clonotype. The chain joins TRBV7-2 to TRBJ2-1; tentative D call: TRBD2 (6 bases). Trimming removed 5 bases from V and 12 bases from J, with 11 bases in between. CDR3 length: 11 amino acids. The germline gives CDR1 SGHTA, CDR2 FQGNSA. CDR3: CASSLGDLQFF. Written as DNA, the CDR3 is TGTGCCAGCAGCCTTGGGGACTTGCAGTTCTTC. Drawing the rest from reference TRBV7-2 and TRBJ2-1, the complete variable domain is GAGVSQSPSNKVTEKGKDVELRCDPISGHTALYWYRQSLGQGLEFLIYFQGNSAPDKSGLPSDRFSAERTGGSVSTLTIQRTQQEDSAVYLCASSLGDLQFFGPGTRLTVL.

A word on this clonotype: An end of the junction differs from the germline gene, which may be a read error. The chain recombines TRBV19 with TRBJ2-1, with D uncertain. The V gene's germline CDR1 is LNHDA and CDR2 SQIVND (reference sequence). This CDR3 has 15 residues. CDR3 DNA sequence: TGTGTCAGTAGTAGCTCGTCCCTCTCCTACAATGAGCAGTTCTTC. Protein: CVSSSSSLSYNEQFF.

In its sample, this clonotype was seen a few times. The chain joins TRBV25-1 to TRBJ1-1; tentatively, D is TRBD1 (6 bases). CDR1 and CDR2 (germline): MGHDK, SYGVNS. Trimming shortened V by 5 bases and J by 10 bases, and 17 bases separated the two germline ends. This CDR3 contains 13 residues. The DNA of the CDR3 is TGTGCCAGCAGTCTCACAGGGTTTTCAAGAGCTTTCTTT. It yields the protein CASSLTGFSRAFF.

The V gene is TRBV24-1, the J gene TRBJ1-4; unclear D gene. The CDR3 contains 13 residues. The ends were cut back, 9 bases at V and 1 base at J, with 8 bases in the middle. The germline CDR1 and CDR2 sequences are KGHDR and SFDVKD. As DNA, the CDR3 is TGTGCCACCGGCCGGATAACTAATGAAAAACTGTTTTTT. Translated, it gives CATGRITNEKLFF.

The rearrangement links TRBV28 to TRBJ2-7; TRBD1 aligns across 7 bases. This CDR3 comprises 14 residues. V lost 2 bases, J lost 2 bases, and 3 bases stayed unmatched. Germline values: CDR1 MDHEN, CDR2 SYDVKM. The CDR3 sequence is CASSLPQGAYEQYF. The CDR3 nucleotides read TGTGCCAGCAGTTTACCGCAGGGGGCCTACGAGCAGTACTTC. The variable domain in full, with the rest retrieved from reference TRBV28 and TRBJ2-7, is DVKVTQSSRYLVKRTGEKVFLECVQDMDHENMFWYRQDPGLGLRLIYFSYDVKMKEKGDIPEGYSVSREKKERFSLILESASTNQTSMYLCASSLPQGAYEQYFGPGTRLTVT.

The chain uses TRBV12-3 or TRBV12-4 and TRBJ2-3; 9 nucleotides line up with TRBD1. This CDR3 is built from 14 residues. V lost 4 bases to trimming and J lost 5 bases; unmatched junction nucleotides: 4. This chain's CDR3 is CASSYGTGLDTQYF. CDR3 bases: TGTGCCAGCAGTTACGGGACAGGGTTAGATACGCAGTATTTT.

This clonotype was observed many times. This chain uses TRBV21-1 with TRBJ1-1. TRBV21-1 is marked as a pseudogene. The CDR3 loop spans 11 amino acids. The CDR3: CASSTRSEAFF. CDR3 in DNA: TGTGCCAGCAGCACACGAAGCGAAGCTTTCTTT.

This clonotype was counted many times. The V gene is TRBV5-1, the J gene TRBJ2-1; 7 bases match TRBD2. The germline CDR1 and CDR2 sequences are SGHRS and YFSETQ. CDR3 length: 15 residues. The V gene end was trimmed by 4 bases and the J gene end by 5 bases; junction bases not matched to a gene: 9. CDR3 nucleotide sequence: TGCGCCAGCAGCCTCCCCCGGGACTACGACAATGAGCAGTTCTTC. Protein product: CASSLPRDYDNEQFF. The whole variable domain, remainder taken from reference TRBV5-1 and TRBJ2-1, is KAGVTQTPRYLIKTRGQQVTLSCSPISGHRSVSWYQQTPGQGLQFLFEYFSETQRNKGNFPGRFSGRQFSNSRSEMNVSTLELGDSALYLCASSLPRDYDNEQFFGPGTRLTVL.

For the CDR3, the DNA is TGCGCCAGCAGCCAAGTTTTTGTCGGACAGACTATTTCTGGGGCCAACGTCCTGACTTTC. As protein: CASSQVFVGQTISGANVLTF. This rearrangement joins TRBV4-1 to TRBJ2-6; D may be TRBD1 (6 bases). Germline CDR1 and CDR2: MGHRA and YSYEKL. The CDR3 sequence is 20 residues long. The germline V and J ends were trimmed by 1 base and 1 base, with 20 bases remaining between them.

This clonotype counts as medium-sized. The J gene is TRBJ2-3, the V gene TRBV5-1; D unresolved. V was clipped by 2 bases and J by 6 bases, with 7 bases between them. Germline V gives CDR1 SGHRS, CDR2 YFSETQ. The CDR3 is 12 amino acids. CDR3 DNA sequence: TGCGCCAGCAGCTTTGACTCGGATACGCAGTATTTT. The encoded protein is CASSFDSDTQYF.

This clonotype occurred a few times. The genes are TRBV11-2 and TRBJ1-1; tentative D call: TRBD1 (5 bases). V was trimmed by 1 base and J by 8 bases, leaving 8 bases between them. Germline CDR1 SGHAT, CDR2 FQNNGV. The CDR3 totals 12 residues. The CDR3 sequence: CASSLGGKEAFF. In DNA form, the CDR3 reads TGTGCCAGCAGCTTAGGGGGCAAGGAAGCTTTCTTT.

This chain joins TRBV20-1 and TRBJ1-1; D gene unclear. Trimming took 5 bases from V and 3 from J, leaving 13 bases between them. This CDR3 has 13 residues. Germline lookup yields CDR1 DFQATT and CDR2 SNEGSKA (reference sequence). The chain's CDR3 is CSARGGLDTEAFF. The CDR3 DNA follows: TGCAGTGCTCGGGGAGGGCTGGACACTGAAGCTTTCTTT.

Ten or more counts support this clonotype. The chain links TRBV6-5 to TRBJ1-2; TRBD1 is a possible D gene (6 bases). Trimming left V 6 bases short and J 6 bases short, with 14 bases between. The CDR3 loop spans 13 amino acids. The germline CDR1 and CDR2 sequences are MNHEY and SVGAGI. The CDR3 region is CASRPNRAHGYTF. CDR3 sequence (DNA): TGTGCCAGCAGGCCCAACAGGGCCCATGGCTACACCTTC.

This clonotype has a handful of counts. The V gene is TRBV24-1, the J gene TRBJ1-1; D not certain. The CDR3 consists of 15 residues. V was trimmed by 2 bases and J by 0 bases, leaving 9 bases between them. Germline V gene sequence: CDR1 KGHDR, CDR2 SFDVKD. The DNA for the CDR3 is TGTGCCACCAGTGATTCACGAGGGATGAACACTGAAGCTTTCTTT. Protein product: CATSDSRGMNTEAFF.

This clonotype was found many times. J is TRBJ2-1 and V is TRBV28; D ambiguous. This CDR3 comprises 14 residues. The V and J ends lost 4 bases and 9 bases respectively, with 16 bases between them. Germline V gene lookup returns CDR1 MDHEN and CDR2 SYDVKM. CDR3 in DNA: TGTGCCAGCAGTTCCCTCGCCTTAAAATCTGAGCAGTTCTTC. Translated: CASSSLALKSEQFF.

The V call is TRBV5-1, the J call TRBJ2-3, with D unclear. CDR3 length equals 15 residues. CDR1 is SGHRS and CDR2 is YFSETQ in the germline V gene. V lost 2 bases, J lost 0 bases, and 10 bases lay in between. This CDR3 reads CASSFFDTSTDTQYF. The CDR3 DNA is TGCGCCAGCAGCTTTTTCGACACCAGCACAGATACGCAGTATTTT.